The sample holds many counts of the clone carrying this TCR beta chain. The record originates from a study of human T cells and chemical hapten exposure. TCRdb called the RACE reads again in MiXCR, with one record for every CDR3 protein. Found here are roughly 69,000 distinct CDR3 sequences, around 10% of them singletons; the top ten hold around 6.8%. Time point specified: patch test 2, 6 weeks after DPC sensitization. Indicated treatment: therapeutic diphenylcyclopropenone sensitization with weekly scalp DPC. The CDR3 spans 15 residues. Germline loops: CDR1 SGHVS, CDR2 FQNEAQ. Trimming pared 3 bases from V and 7 bases from J, leaving 15 bases between.

The sample here was whole blood, taken in connection with sensitization to the hapten diphenylcyclopropenone (DPC). The V and J genes are TRBV7-8 and TRBJ2-2, with D unresolved. The TCR originated in a woman aged 50 to 60 with alopecia areata. Some clones in this sample may be carry-over from other donors' samples. The CDR3 nucleotides read TGTGCCAGCAGCTTTTTAGGCCCCCCCGACGGGGAGCTGTTTTTT. Translated: CASSFLGPPDGELFF.